Shown below are 5 T cell receptor beta chains from a single sample sequenced in a study of blood T cell repertoires in COVID-19. This table comes from immunoSEQ multiplex PCR, and its TCRdb copy is limited to in-frame clones, with some not included. Counted here are a few hundred thousand clones, approximately 85% occurring once; the ten biggest clones make up roughly 0.8%. The sequenced sample consisted of peripheral blood. The source of these receptors is a woman aged 25 to 39 with acute or convalescent COVID-19.

The chain carries TRBV6-2 or TRBV6-3 and TRBJ2-1; D might be TRBD1 (6 bases). The CDR3 has 15 residues. CDR1 is MNHEY, CDR2 SVGEGT, per germline. The V and J ends lost 3 bases and 10 bases respectively, with 19 bases between them. The DNA of the CDR3 is TGTGCCAGCAGTTATCGACGGACAGCAGCCCCGGAGCAGTTCTTC. Amino acid sequence: CASSYRRTAAPEQFF.

The V gene is TRBV24-1, the J gene TRBJ2-2, with D possibly TRBD1 on 5 matching bases. The CDR3 contains 15 residues. The germline CDR1 and CDR2 sequences are KGHDR and SFDVKD. Deletions cut 3 bases from V and 1 base from J, with 8 bases between. DNA for the CDR3: TGTGCCACCAGTGATCCCACAGGGAACACCGGGGAGCTGTTTTTT. Translation gives CATSDPTGNTGELFF.

The gene calls are TRBV9 and TRBJ2-4; 10 nucleotides agree with TRBD1. Germline assignment: CDR1 SGDLS and CDR2 YYNGEE. The V gene end was trimmed by 2 bases and the J gene end by 6 bases; junction bases not matched to a gene: 5. This CDR3 region has 15 residues. CDR3 nucleotide sequence: TGTGCCAGCAGCGTCGGGGGACAGGGGATAAACATTCAGTACTTC. This sequence encodes CASSVGGQGINIQYF.

J is TRBJ1-1 and V is TRBV5-4; D is ambiguous. The CDR3 has 14 residues. V was clipped by 0 bases and J by 3 bases, with 9 bases between them. Germline V gene data show CDR1 as SGHNT and CDR2 as YYREEE (reference sequence). The CDR3 sequence: CASSLDSGYTEAFF. For the CDR3, the DNA is TGTGCCAGCAGCTTGGATTCGGGGTACACTGAAGCTTTCTTT.

The V gene is TRBV2, the J gene TRBJ1-5; D call uncertain. Per germline, CDR1 SNHLY and CDR2 FYNNEI. The CDR3 sequence is 18 residues long. Deletions cut 0 bases from V and 7 bases from J, with 22 bases between. The CDR3 spells CASSEALLAGRVGQPQHF. The CDR3, as DNA: TGTGCCAGCAGTGAAGCGCTTTTAGCGGGTAGAGTTGGACAGCCCCAGCATTTT.